This T cell receptor (beta chain) came from a study of cytomegalovirus exposure and HLA in healthy donors. Across the whole study: Earlier findings included 90 million to 120 million unique TCR beta sequences obtained from about 179 million T cells. Overall study results and limits: A link between a missense DCLRE1C variant and TCR beta V- and J-gene trimming emerged from a later analysis. Data from an earlier analysis indicated that most TCR beta V segments were productive either about 90% or about 30% of the time.

Amplification used 60 Vbeta primers and 13 Jbeta primers. Only in-frame clones appear in the TCRdb table, and some are missing; sequencing was by immunoSEQ multiplex PCR. The sample lists 100,000 to 150,000 clones; roughly 74% were seen once. Germline CDR1 is MDHEN and CDR2 is SYDVKM. The CDR3 length is 13 residues. V was trimmed by 5 bases and J by 3 bases, leaving 10 bases between them. Concerning this clone: Its target is not known.

The TCR sequence derives from a man aged 40-49 years in good health and CMV-seropositive. The chain combines TRBV28 with TRBJ1-2; D is uncertain. Input material: PBMCs. The DNA for the CDR3 is TGTGCCAGCAGTCGAAAGAGGGACTATGGCTACACCTTC. This sequence encodes CASSRKRDYGYTF.